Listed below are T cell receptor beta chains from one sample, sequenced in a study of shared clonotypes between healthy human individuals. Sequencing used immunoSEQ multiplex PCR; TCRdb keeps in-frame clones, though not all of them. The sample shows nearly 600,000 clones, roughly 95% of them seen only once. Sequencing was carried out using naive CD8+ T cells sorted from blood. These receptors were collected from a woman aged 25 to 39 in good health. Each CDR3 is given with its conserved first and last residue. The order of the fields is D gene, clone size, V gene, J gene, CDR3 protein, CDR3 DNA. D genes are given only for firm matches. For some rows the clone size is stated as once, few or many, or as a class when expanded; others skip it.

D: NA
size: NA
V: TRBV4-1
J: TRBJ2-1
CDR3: CASSQVLLNEQFF
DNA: TGCGCCAGCAGCCAAGTTTTACTCAATGAGCAGTTCTTC

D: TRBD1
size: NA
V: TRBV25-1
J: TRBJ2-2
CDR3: CASSEGTGNTGELFF
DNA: TGTGCCAGCAGTGAGGGGACAGGCAACACCGGGGAGCTGTTTTTT

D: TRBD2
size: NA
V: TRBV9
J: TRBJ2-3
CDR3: CASRSGTSGSYADTQYF
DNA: TGTGCCAGCAGGTCCGGGACTAGCGGGAGTTACGCAGATACGCAGTATTTT

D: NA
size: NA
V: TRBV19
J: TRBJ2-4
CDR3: CASSMRDSLAKNIQYF
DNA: TGTGCCAGTAGTATGAGAGACAGCCTAGCCAAAAACATTCAGTACTTC

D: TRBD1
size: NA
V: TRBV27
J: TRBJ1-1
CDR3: CASSSLQGRAEAFF
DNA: TGTGCCAGCAGTTCCCTACAGGGGCGGGCTGAAGCTTTCTTT

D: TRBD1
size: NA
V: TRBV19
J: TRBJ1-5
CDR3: CASSTLDRAVDNQPQHF
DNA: TGTGCCAGTAGTACCCTCGACAGGGCAGTGGACAATCAGCCCCAGCATTTT

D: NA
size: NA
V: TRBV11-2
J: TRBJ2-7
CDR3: CASSEDYEQYF
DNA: TGTGCCAGCAGCGAAGACTACGAGCAGTACTTC

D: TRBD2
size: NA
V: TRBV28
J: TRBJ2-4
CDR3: CASSPPSGGAKNIQYF
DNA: TGTGCCAGCAGTCCCCCTAGCGGAGGAGCCAAAAACATTCAGTACTTC

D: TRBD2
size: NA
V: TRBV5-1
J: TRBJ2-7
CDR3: CASSVTSGRSHEQYF
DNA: TGCGCCAGCAGCGTCACTAGCGGGAGGTCCCACGAGCAGTACTTC

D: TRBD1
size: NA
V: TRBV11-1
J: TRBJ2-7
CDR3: CASSPPGQGSYEQYF
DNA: TGTGCCAGCAGCCCTCCGGGACAGGGTTCCTACGAGCAGTACTTC

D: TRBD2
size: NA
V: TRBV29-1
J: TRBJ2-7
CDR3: CSVDEAAGGPEQYF
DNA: TGCAGCGTTGATGAGGCGGCGGGAGGGCCGGAGCAGTACTTC

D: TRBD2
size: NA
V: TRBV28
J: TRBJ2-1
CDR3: CASSSLEVAGIRYEQFF
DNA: TGTGCCAGCAGCTCCTTGGAGGTAGCGGGAATCAGATATGAGCAGTTCTTC

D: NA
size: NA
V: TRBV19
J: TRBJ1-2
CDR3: CASSIQGSSGYTF
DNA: TGTGCCAGTAGTATCCAGGGCTCGAGTGGCTACACCTTC

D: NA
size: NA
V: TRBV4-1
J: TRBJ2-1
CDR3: CASSRVKGSYNEQFF
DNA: TGCGCCAGCAGCCGGGTGAAGGGGAGCTACAATGAGCAGTTCTTC

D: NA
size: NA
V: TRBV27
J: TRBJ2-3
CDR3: CASSFPGTGTDTQYF
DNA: TGTGCCAGCAGTTTTCCCGGGACTGGCACAGATACGCAGTATTTT

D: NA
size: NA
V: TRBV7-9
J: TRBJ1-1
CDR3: CASSFGVSEAFF
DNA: TGTGCCAGCAGCTTTGGGGTGTCTGAAGCTTTCTTT

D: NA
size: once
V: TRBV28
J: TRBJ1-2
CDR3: CASSPWGARPHNYGYTF
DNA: TGTGCCAGCAGTCCCTGGGGGGCCCGACCGCATAACTATGGCTACACCTTC

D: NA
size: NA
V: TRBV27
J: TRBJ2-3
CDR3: CASRTGASTDTQYF
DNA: TGTGCCAGCAGAACAGGAGCCAGCACAGATACGCAGTATTTT

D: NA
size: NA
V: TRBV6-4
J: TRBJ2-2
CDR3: CASSDSHSIGAGELFF
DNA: TGTGCCAGCAGTGACTCCCATTCAATAGGCGCCGGGGAGCTGTTTTTT

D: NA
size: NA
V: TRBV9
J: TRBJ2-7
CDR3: CASSVGTAGQLRSYEQYF
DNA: TGTGCCAGCAGCGTAGGGACTGCGGGACAACTAAGGAGCTACGAGCAGTACTTC

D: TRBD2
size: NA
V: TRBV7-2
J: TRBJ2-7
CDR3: CASSLEELAEESYEQYF
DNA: TGTGCCAGCAGCTTGGAGGAACTAGCGGAGGAGAGCTACGAGCAGTACTTC

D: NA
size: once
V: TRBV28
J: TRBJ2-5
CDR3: CASSLPIREQYF
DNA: TGTGCCAGCAGTTTACCCATCCGTGAGCAGTACTTC

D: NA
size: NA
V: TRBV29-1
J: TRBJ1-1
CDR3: CSGGSRGDTEAFF
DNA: TGCAGCGGGGGGAGTAGAGGGGACACTGAAGCTTTCTTT

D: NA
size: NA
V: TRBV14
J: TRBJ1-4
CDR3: CASSQYGGEKLFF
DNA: TGTGCCAGCAGCCAATATGGTGGCGAAAAACTGTTTTTT

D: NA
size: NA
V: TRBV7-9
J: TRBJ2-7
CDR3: CASSTPQEGVYEQYF
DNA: TGTGCCAGCAGCACCCCACAGGAGGGGGTCTACGAGCAGTACTTC